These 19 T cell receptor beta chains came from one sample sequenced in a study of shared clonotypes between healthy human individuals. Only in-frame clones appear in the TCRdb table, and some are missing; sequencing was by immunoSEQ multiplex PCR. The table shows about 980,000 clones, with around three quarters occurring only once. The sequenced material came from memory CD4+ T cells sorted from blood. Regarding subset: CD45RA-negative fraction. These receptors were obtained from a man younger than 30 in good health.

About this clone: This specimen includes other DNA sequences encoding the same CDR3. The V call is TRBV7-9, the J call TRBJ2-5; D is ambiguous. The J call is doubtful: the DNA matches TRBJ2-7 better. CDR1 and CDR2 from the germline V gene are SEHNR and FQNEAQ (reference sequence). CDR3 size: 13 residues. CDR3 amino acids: CASSLVWSYEQYF. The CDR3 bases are TGTGCCAGCAGCTTAGTTTGGAGCTACGAGCAGTACTTC.

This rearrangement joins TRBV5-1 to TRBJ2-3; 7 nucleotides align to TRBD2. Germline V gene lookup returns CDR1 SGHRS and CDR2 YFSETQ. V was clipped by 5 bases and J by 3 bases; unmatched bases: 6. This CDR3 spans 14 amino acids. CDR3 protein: CASRAISGTDTQYF. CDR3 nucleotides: TGCGCCAGCAGGGCGATTAGCGGGACAGATACGCAGTATTTT.

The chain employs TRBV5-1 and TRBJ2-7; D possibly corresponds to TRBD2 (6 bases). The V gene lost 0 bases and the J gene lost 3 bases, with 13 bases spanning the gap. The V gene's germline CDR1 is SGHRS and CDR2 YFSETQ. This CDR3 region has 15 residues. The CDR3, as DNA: TGCGCCAGCAGCTTGGCCTCCGGAGGGTTCTACGAGCAGTACTTC. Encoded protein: CASSLASGGFYEQYF.

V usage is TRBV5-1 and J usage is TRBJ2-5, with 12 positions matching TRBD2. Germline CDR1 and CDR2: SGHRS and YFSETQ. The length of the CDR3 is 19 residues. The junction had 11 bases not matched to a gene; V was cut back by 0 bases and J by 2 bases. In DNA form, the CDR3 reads TGCGCCAGCAGCTTGGTTATGCCTAGCGGGAGGGCCGGTCAAGAGACCCAGTACTTC. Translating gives CASSLVMPSGRAGQETQYF.

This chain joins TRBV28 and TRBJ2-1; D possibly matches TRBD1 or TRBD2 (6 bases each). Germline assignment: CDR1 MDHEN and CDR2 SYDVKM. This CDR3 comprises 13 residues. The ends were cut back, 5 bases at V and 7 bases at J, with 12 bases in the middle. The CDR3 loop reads CASSGGGENEQFF. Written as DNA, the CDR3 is TGTGCCAGCAGTGGGGGCGGGGAAAATGAGCAGTTCTTC.

The CDR3 DNA is TGTGCCAGCTCTCGCCTTGGGACTAGCGGGAACGAGCAGTACTTC. Translation: CASSRLGTSGNEQYF. This chain joins TRBV18 and TRBJ2-7, with 13 bases that match TRBD2. V was clipped by 6 bases and J by 5 bases; unmatched bases: 7. Germline V lookup: CDR1 KGHSH, CDR2 LQKENI. CDR3 length equals 15 residues.

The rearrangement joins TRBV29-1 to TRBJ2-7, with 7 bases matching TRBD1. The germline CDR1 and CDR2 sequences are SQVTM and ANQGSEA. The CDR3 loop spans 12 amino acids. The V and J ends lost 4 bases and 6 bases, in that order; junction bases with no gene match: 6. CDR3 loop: CSVVAGQAEQYF. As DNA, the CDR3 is TGCAGCGTTGTCGCCGGACAGGCCGAGCAGTACTTC.

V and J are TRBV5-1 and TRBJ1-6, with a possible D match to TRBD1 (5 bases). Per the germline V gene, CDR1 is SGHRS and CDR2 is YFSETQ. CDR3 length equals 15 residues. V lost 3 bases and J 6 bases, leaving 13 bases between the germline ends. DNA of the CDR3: TGCGCCAGCAGCTCCGTTAGGGGTGGTAATTCACCCCTCCACTTT. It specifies CASSSVRGGNSPLHF.

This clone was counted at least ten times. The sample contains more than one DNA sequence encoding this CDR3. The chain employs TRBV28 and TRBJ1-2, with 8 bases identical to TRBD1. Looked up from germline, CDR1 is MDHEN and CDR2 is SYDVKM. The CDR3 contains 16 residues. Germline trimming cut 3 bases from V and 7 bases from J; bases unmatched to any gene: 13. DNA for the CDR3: TGTGCCAGCAGTTTTCCGCAGGGGGCCCCTCGGAGTGGCTACACCTTC. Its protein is CASSFPQGAPRSGYTF.

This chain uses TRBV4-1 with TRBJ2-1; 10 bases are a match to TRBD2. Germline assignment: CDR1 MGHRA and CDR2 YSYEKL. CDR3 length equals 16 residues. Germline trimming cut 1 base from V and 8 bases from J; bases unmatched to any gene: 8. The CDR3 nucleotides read TGCGCCAGCAGCCAAGTCGGGCTAGCGGGAGTCGATGAGCAGTTCTTC. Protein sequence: CASSQVGLAGVDEQFF.

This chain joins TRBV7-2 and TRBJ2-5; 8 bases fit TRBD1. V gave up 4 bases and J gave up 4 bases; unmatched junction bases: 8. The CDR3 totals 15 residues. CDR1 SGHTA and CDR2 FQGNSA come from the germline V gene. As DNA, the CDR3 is TGTGCCAGCAGCTCGTCGACAGGGGCCTCAGAGACCCAGTACTTC. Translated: CASSSSTGASETQYF.

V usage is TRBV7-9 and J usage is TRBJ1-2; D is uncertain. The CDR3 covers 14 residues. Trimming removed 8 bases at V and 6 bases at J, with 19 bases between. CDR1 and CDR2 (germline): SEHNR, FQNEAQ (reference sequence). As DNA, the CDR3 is TGTGCCAGCCTACGCACGGAGGGAAAGGATGGCTACACCTTC. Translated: CASLRTEGKDGYTF.

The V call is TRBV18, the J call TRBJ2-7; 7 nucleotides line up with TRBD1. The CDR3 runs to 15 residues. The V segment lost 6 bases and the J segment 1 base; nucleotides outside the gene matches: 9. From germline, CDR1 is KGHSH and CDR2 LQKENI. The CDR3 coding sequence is TGTGCCAGCTCTCGCCTAGGGACAGTTTCCTACGAGCAGTACTTC. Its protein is CASSRLGTVSYEQYF. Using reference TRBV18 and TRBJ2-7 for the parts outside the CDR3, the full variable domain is NAGVMQNPRHLVRRRGQEARLRCSPMKGHSHVYWYRQLPEEGLKFMVYLQKENIIDESGMPKERFSAEFPKEGPSILRIQQVVRGDSAAYFCASSRLGTVSYEQYFGPGTRLTVT.

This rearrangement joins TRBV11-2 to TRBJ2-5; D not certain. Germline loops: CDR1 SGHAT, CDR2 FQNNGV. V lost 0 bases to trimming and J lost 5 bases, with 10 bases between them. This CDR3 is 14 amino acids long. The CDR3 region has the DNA TGTGCCAGCAGCTTAGATAGCCGGCGGGAGACCCAGTACTTC. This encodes CASSLDSRRETQYF.

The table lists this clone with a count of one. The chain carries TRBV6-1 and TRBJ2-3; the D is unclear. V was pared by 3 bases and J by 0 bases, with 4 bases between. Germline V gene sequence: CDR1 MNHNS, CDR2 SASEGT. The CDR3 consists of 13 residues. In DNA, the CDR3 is TGTGCCAGCAGTGAGCCGAGCACAGATACGCAGTATTTT. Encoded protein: CASSEPSTDTQYF.

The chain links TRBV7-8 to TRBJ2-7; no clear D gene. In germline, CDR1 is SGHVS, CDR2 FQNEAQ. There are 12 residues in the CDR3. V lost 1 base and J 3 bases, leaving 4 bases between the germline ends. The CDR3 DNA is TGTGCCAGCAGCTTAGTAAACTACGAGCAGTACTTC. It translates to CASSLVNYEQYF.

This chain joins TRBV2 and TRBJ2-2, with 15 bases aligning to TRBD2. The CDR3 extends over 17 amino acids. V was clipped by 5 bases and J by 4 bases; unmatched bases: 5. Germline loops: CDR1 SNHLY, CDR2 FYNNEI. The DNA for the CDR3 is TGTGCCAGCAGTCGGACTAGCGGGAGGGCCCGCACCGGGGAGCTGTTTTTT. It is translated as CASSRTSGRARTGELFF.

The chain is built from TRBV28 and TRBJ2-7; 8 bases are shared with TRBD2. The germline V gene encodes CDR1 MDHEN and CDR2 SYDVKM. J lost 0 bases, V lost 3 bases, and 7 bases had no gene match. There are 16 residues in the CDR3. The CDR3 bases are TGTGCCAGCAGTTTCCAACTAGCGGTCCTCTCCTACGAGCAGTACTTC. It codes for CASSFQLAVLSYEQYF. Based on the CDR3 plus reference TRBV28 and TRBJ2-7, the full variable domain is DVKVTQSSRYLVKRTGEKVFLECVQDMDHENMFWYRQDPGLGLRLIYFSYDVKMKEKGDIPEGYSVSREKKERFSLILESASTNQTSMYLCASSFQLAVLSYEQYFGPGTRLTVT.

CDR3 bases: TGTGCCAGCAGCTTAGTTCCCGGAGCCACTGAAGCTTTCTTT. As protein: CASSLVPGATEAFF. The rearrangement links TRBV7-2 to TRBJ1-1; D uncertain. The V and J ends lost 1 base and 4 bases respectively, with 10 bases between them. The germline V gene encodes CDR1 SGHTA and CDR2 FQGNSA. The CDR3 runs to 14 residues.